The 26 T cell receptor beta chains below were found in one sample sequenced in a study of T-cell reconstitution after alpha-beta-depleted transplantation in children. Library preparation (for TCRbeta) was performed with unique molecular identifiers. Each CDR3 protein gets one entry after TCRdb re-called the PCR reads with MiXCR. The data contain approximately 520,000 distinct CDR3 sequences, approximately 32% of them singletons. Sample: PBMCs from the stem cell graft donor, taken from the stem cell graft. The receptors were sampled from a human donor who donated a stem cell graft to a child with aplastic anemia.

This clonotype showed up just a few times. The V call is TRBV7-6, the J call TRBJ1-4; D uncertain. Germline-derived CDR1 and CDR2 are SGHVS and FNYEAQ. There are 14 residues in the CDR3. With 2 bases removed from V and 8 bases from J, the gap between germline ends came to 12 bases. Here the CDR3 reads CASSLSRLGEKLFF. In DNA, the CDR3 is TGTGCCAGCAGCTTAAGTCGCCTGGGGGAAAAACTGTTTTTT.

The chain has TRBV5-1 and TRBJ2-1, with D maybe TRBD2 (6 bases). Germline CDR1 and CDR2: SGHRS and YFSETQ. Deletions cut 3 bases from V and 7 bases from J, with 14 bases between. The CDR3 is 14 residues long. CDR3 loop: CASSSWSGENEQFF. In nucleotides, the CDR3 is TGCGCCAGCAGCTCATGGTCGGGGGAAAATGAGCAGTTCTTC.

The chain is built from TRBV12-3 or TRBV12-4 and TRBJ2-3; TRBD2 aligns across 10 bases. CDR3 length: 17 residues. V dropped 3 bases and J dropped 5; count of bases not matched to a gene: 11. The CDR3 DNA follows: TGTGCCAGCAGTTTTATCCTAGCGGGAGTGGTAAGAGATACGCAGTATTTT. Translating gives CASSFILAGVVRDTQYF.

The sample holds a few counts of this clonotype. V and J are TRBV2 and TRBJ2-7; D unresolved. Germline loops: CDR1 SNHLY, CDR2 FYNNEI. The CDR3 runs to 15 residues. Trimming pared 5 bases from V and 0 bases from J, leaving 14 bases between. CDR3 in DNA: TGTGCCAGCAGTAAAGAGGACGGAAGCTCCTACGAGCAGTACTTC. This sequence encodes CASSKEDGSSYEQYF.

The V call is TRBV20-1, the J call TRBJ1-5, with TRBD1 matching over 8 bases. This CDR3 has 13 residues. Trimming took 5 bases from V and 2 from J; bases not matched to a gene: 2. CDR1 DFQATT and CDR2 SNEGSKA come from the germline V gene (reference sequence). The CDR3 here is CSADRGGNQPQHF. CDR3 in DNA: TGCAGTGCTGACAGGGGAGGCAATCAGCCCCAGCATTTT.

The CDR3 bases are TGTGCCAGCAGCCTGGGCGGAAGCTATGGCTACACCTTC. Translating it yields CASSLGGSYGYTF. The chain uses TRBV11-3 and TRBJ1-2; D is unresolved. In germline, CDR1 is SGHNT, CDR2 YENEEA. The CDR3 is 13 amino acids. The germline V and J ends were trimmed by 5 bases and 4 bases, with 11 bases remaining between them.

V is TRBV5-1 and J is TRBJ1-5, with a tentative D call TRBD1 (5 bases). The CDR3 sequence is 14 residues long. Germline lookup yields CDR1 SGHRS and CDR2 YFSETQ. Trimming left V 7 bases short and J 2 bases short, with 13 bases between. This chain's CDR3 is CASAPRGGNQPQHF. CDR3 nucleotides: TGCGCCAGCGCGCCGAGGGGTGGCAATCAGCCCCAGCATTTT.

In this sample, this clonotype turned up a few times. The genes are TRBV4-3 and TRBJ2-7; D possibly matches TRBD1 or TRBD2 (5 bases each). Germline assignment: CDR1 LGHNA and CDR2 YSLEER. The V gene lost 0 bases and the J gene lost 2 bases, with 14 bases spanning the gap. This CDR3 is 16 amino acids long. CDR3 residues: CASSQDGRQGAYEQYF. The CDR3 coding sequence is TGCGCCAGCAGCCAAGATGGTCGCCAGGGAGCCTACGAGCAGTACTTC.

The chain employs TRBV20-1 and TRBJ1-6; D may be TRBD1 (6 bases). V was trimmed by 7 bases and J by 7 bases, leaving 17 bases between them. This CDR3 has 14 residues. CDR1 and CDR2 from the germline V gene are DFQATT and SNEGSKA (reference sequence). The CDR3 sequence is CSGKTAGANSPLHF. CDR3 nucleotides: TGCAGTGGAAAGACGGCAGGGGCCAATTCACCCCTCCACTTT.

The chain uses TRBV27 and TRBJ1-1; D may be TRBD1 (5 bases). Germline V gene sequence: CDR1 MNHEY, CDR2 SMNVEV (reference sequence). CDR3 length equals 15 residues. V dropped 2 bases and J dropped 1 base, with 11 bases sitting between them. The chain's CDR3 is CASSLMGPENTEAFF. CDR3 coding DNA: TGTGCCAGCAGTTTAATGGGGCCTGAGAACACTGAAGCTTTCTTT.

This chain connects TRBV5-4 to TRBJ2-2; 9 nucleotides match TRBD2. Germline CDR1 SGHNT, CDR2 YYREEE (reference sequence). The CDR3 consists of 17 residues. With V trimmed by 4 bases and J by 2 bases, 9 bases remained unmatched. The CDR3 sequence: CASSPAGLAGNTGELFF. In DNA, the CDR3 is TGTGCCAGCAGCCCGGCTGGGCTAGCGGGAAACACCGGGGAGCTGTTTTTT. The full variable domain, in which reference TRBV5-4 and TRBJ2-2 provide the parts outside the CDR3, is ETGVTQSPTHLIKTRGQQVTLRCSSQSGHNTVSWYQQALGQGPQFIFQYYREEENGRGNFPPRFSGLQFPNYSSELNVNALELDDSALYLCASSPAGLAGNTGELFFGEGSRLTVL.

This chain connects TRBV3-1 to TRBJ1-2; no reliable D call. The germline CDR1 and CDR2 sequences are LGHDT and YNNKEL (reference sequence). The germline V and J ends were trimmed by 4 bases and 0 bases, with 12 bases remaining between them. The CDR3 consists of 15 residues. This CDR3 is CASSPRNFANYGYTF. In DNA form, the CDR3 reads TGTGCCAGCAGCCCACGGAATTTCGCTAACTATGGCTACACCTTC.

This chain joins TRBV12-3 or TRBV12-4 and TRBJ1-1; no clear D gene. The CDR3 consists of 11 residues. The ends were cut back, 2 bases at V and 6 bases at J, with 4 bases in the middle. This CDR3 reads CASSLIAEAFF. CDR3 nucleotide sequence: TGTGCCAGCAGTTTAATTGCTGAAGCTTTCTTT.

This chain connects TRBV30 to TRBJ1-2; D is unclear. The CDR3 sequence is 14 residues long. The germline gives CDR1 GTSNPN, CDR2 SVGIG (reference sequence). The ends were cut back, 0 bases at V and 0 bases at J, with 8 bases in the middle. CDR3 sequence (DNA): TGTGCCTGGAGTGTAGGGAGAGCTAACTATGGCTACACCTTC. It specifies CAWSVGRANYGYTF.

The gene calls are TRBV5-1 and TRBJ2-1; 10 bases align to TRBD2. There are 15 residues in the CDR3. Germline assignment: CDR1 SGHRS and CDR2 YFSETQ. Unmatched junction bases numbered 7, after V lost 2 bases and J lost 8 bases. DNA for the CDR3: TGCGCCAGCAGCTTTCTAGCGGGAGTTTCAGATGAGCAGTTCTTC. This sequence encodes CASSFLAGVSDEQFF.

This clonotype has only a few counts. This chain connects TRBV5-1 to TRBJ2-1; TRBD1 is a possible D gene (5 bases). This CDR3 contains 16 residues. Germline V gene sequence: CDR1 SGHRS, CDR2 YFSETQ. V shed 1 base and J shed 1 base, with 12 bases lying between them. This CDR3 is CASSLLTVISYNEQFF. CDR3 DNA: TGCGCCAGCAGCTTGCTGACAGTGATATCCTACAATGAGCAGTTCTTC. The variable domain in full, with the rest retrieved from reference TRBV5-1 and TRBJ2-1, is KAGVTQTPRYLIKTRGQQVTLSCSPISGHRSVSWYQQTPGQGLQFLFEYFSETQRNKGNFPGRFSGRQFSNSRSEMNVSTLELGDSALYLCASSLLTVISYNEQFFGPGTRLTVL.

The rearrangement joins TRBV6-2 or TRBV6-3 to TRBJ1-2; no firm D call. The V gene's germline CDR1 is MNHEY and CDR2 SVGEGT. This CDR3 spans 11 amino acids. Trimming stripped 6 bases from V and 8 bases from J, with 10 bases between. The chain's CDR3 is CASRPQRGYTF. CDR3 bases: TGTGCCAGCAGACCGCAACGAGGCTACACCTTC.

The chain combines TRBV20-1 with TRBJ2-7; the match to TRBD1 covers 10 bases. The CDR3 is 16 residues long. Germline V gives CDR1 DFQATT, CDR2 SNEGSKA (reference sequence). V was pared by 3 bases and J by 0 bases, with 8 bases of the junction left unmatched. In nucleotides, the CDR3 is TGCAGTGCTAGGGGTAACCGGGACAGGGGCTCCTACGAGCAGTACTTC. Amino acids: CSARGNRDRGSYEQYF.

This clonotype occurred a few times. The gene calls are TRBV18 and TRBJ1-4, with 7 bases aligning to TRBD1. Germline V lookup: CDR1 KGHSH, CDR2 LQKENI. V trimming: 5 bases; J trimming: 5 bases; junction bases outside the gene matches: 17. This CDR3 region has 18 residues. DNA of the CDR3: TGTGCCAGCTCATTCCGGGACAGTGGGGCCGTTTGGAATGAAAAACTGTTTTTT. Translation: CASSFRDSGAVWNEKLFF.

About this clonotype: As the CDR3 is not closed by the conserved phenylalanine or tryptophan, this likely results from a read error. The V and J genes are TRBV5-6 and TRBJ2-1, with D uncertain. Germline V lookup: CDR1 SGHDT, CDR2 YYEEEE. Deletions cut 0 bases from V and 4 bases from J, with 11 bases between. The CDR3 is 15 residues long. CDR3 loop: CASSLDETSYNEQFL. CDR3 in DNA: TGTGCCAGCAGCTTGGATGAGACATCTTACAATGAGCAGTTCTTA.

This CDR3 reads CASSQQTGGLNEQYF. The CDR3 DNA is TGTGCCAGCAGCCAGCAAACAGGGGGCCTGAACGAGCAGTACTTC. The chain is built from TRBV3-1 and TRBJ2-7; TRBD1 matches at 9 bases. CDR1 and CDR2 from the germline V gene are LGHDT and YNNKEL (reference sequence). Losses at the gene ends were 3 bases for V and 5 bases for J; bases not matched to a gene: 8. The CDR3 runs 15 residues.

A note on this clonotype: A single base separates this from a much larger clone, so it may be a read error. V usage is TRBV7-1 and J usage is TRBJ1-1; D ambiguous. TRBV7-1 counts as an open reading frame of uncertain function. V was pared by 3 bases and J by 6 bases, with 14 bases between. This CDR3 contains 14 residues. The CDR3 reads CASSSGEVCAEAFF. CDR3 sequence (DNA): TGTGCCAGCAGCTCCGGAGAGGTCTGCGCTGAAGCTTTCTTT.

The rearrangement links TRBV12-3 or TRBV12-4 to TRBJ2-1, with 7 bases that match TRBD1. This CDR3 comprises 15 residues. J gave up 3 bases and V 8 bases, and 10 bases lay outside the gene matches. For the CDR3, the DNA is TGTGCCAGCGGTAAACCGGGACAGTACTACAATGAGCAGTTCTTC. This sequence encodes CASGKPGQYYNEQFF.

This chain joins TRBV24-1 and TRBJ2-3; D is ambiguous. V lost 3 bases and J 2 bases, leaving 20 bases between the germline ends. Germline CDR1 reads KGHDR; CDR2 reads SFDVKD. The CDR3 totals 18 residues. CDR3 sequence (DNA): TGTGCCACCAGTGATACGTTCGTGAGTGCGGACCTCACAGATACGCAGTATTTT. Translated: CATSDTFVSADLTDTQYF.

The chain has TRBV7-2 and TRBJ2-7; a weak D match, TRBD1 (5 bases). The CDR3 loop spans 16 amino acids. The germline gives CDR1 SGHTA, CDR2 FQGNSA. V was cut by 1 base and J by 2 bases, with 15 bases left in between. The CDR3 DNA follows: TGTGCCAGCAGCTTAGGTTCGGGCAGGGTCCCCTACGAGCAGTACTTC. Translation gives CASSLGSGRVPYEQYF.

This clonotype was seen a few times. At one end, the junction sequence differs from germline, possibly due to a read error. The chain has TRBV5-6 and TRBJ1-1, with unresolved D. Germline CDR1 SGHDT, CDR2 YYEEEE. The CDR3 contains 11 residues. The CDR3 sequence is CASSLKTEAFF. For the CDR3, the DNA is TGTGCCAGCAGCTTGAAAACTGAAGCTTTCTTT.